The source of this T cell receptor beta chain is a study of blood T cell repertoires in COVID-19. Overall study: The United States, Italy and Spain supplied acute and convalescent COVID-19 samples. Nucleic acid was either cDNA or gDNA, and it came from T cells, B-cell-depleted T cells, or PBMCs.

Source study methods: Nucleated cell counts were estimated from reference gene primer amplification. The data were produced by immunoSEQ multiplex PCR, yet TCRdb's version contains in-frame clones alone and is incomplete. From that table come the V and J calls and clone size; the DNA was used to work out D and trimming. Of 40,000 to 60,000 clones listed, 85% to 90% are singletons. The specimen was peripheral blood. The sequence was obtained from a man older than 75 with active COVID-19.

CDR3 nucleotide sequence: TGTGCCAGCAGCCAAGATGACAGGGCTGACATTCAGTACTTC. It translates to CASSQDDRADIQYF. The chain employs TRBV3-1 (or the pseudogene TRBV3-2) and TRBJ2-4, with 7 bases fitting TRBD1. The V gene's germline CDR1 is LGHDT and CDR2 YNNKEL (reference sequence). This CDR3 has 14 residues. V dropped 0 bases and J dropped 8; count of bases not matched to a gene: 4.